This TCR beta chain was recovered during a study of T cell responses to AZD1222 COVID-19 vaccine. The study's findings and limits: An increase in Spike-specific TCR breadth and depth was observed after two AZD1222 doses. Only a handful of AZD1222 recipients, six or seven in all, had baseline seropositivity.

The CDR3 totals 14 residues. V lost 0 bases to trimming and J lost 6 bases, with 11 bases between them. The germline V gene has CDR1 SEHNR and CDR2 FQNEAQ (reference sequence). Clones were sequenced by immunoSEQ multiplex PCR, and TCRdb holds only the in-frame ones, with some missing. The sample carries about 140,000 clones, nearly 95% recorded once. This clone was counted a single time. Antigen unknown. The receptor's source is an adult who received the AZD1222 COVID-19 vaccine. The chain joins TRBV7-9 to TRBJ1-1; tentatively, D is TRBD1 (6 bases). The input for sequencing was peripheral blood, taken 28 days after the second AZD1222 dose. The CDR3 loop reads CASSLAGQKSEAFF. CDR3 DNA: TGTGCCAGCAGCTTAGCAGGACAGAAGTCTGAAGCTTTCTTT.